The sequence of this T cell receptor beta chain was determined in a study of T-cell reconstitution after alpha-beta-depleted transplantation in children. Study findings and constraints: T-cell numbers and diversity one year post-transplant derived largely from freshly generated T cells. Reportedly, only several hundred clones from non-depleted graft cells drove alpha-beta T-cell counts at about two months. Diversity of TCRbeta at day 60 was high in some patients, arising from surviving recipient T cells and thymic progenitors.

Using unique molecular identifiers, the investigators prepared the TCRbeta library. Using its own MiXCR run on the PCR reads, TCRdb lists one record per CDR3 protein. The table records some 200,000 distinct CDR3 sequences, around 9.2% of them present only once. This clonotype was detected a few times. Its target is unknown. CDR1 and CDR2 from the germline V gene are DFQATT and SNEGSKA (reference sequence). V shed 0 bases, J shed 6 bases, and the junction held 9 bases outside the gene matches. The CDR3 extends over 15 amino acids. This rearrangement joins TRBV20-1 to TRBJ1-2; 8 nucleotides match TRBD1. The sequence was obtained from a male patient aged 2 to 9 who had a stem cell transplant for acute myeloid leukemia, so the T cells may come from the graft donor. The sequences come from PBMCs, mostly from graft donor cells, collected 360 days after TCRalphabeta/CD19-depleted stem cell transplant. The CDR3 nucleotides are TGCAGTGCTAGAGATTGGGGCCAGGGGGCTGATGGCTACACCTTC. Its protein product is CSARDWGQGADGYTF.